This T cell receptor beta chain is from a study of blood T cells in healthy people across ages. Whole-study results and caveats: Naive CD4+ cells and diversity were both higher in long-lived donors than in aged donors.

A J-beta primer mix and a sample-barcoded 5' primer were used in a second PCR of about 7 to 12 cycles. Each cDNA was tagged by a template-switch adaptor containing 12 random nucleotides. Per-sample output comprised a minimum of 2.5 million paired-end reads containing CDR3. TCRdb processed the 5' RACE reads anew with MiXCR; each CDR3 protein has one entry. The data contain 650,000 to 1,000,000 distinct CDR3 sequences, roughly 40% of them singletons. As concerns this clonotype: The antigen is unknown.

The receptor comes from a man in his late teens or twenties in good health. The sequenced material came from blood.

This CDR3 is CASTPLAGAWYF. CDR3 nucleotide sequence: TGTGCCAGCACCCCACTAGCGGGAGCGTGGTATTTT. J is TRBJ2-3 and V is TRBV12-3 or TRBV12-4, with TRBD2 identical over 11 bases. This CDR3 comprises 12 residues. The junction had 8 bases not matched to a gene; V was cut back by 7 bases and J by 14 bases.